This T cell receptor (beta chain) came from a study of T cell responses to AZD1222 COVID-19 vaccine. Assay: immunoSEQ multiplex PCR; the TCRdb copy retains only in-frame clones and omits some. The data show some 150,000 clones, approximately 95% seen once. Trimming removed 3 bases from V and 7 bases from J, with 15 bases in between. Germline V lookup: CDR1 SSHAT, CDR2 FNYEAQ (reference sequence). The CDR3 has 15 amino acids. This clone is a singleton in its sample. The sequence was obtained from an adult in good health. The sequenced sample was peripheral blood, obtained on day 0 of MenACWY control vaccination. The chain joins TRBV7-7 to TRBJ2-2; D is unclear. The CDR3 sequence is CASSFGPTGGGELFF. As DNA, the CDR3 is TGTGCCAGCAGCTTTGGACCCACCGGCGGCGGGGAGCTGTTTTTT.